The present entry profiles one T cell receptor (beta chain) with its context. Its target is not known. This sample stems from a study of cytotoxic CD8 clonotypes in ibrutinib-treated CLL. The overall study: Among responders, roughly 24 were partial and 2 complete; after median roughly 65 months, about 15 stayed remitted and roughly 12 progressed.

V lost 4 bases and J lost 0; bases outside the gene matches: 4. The CDR3 is made up of 16 amino acids. Germline V gene lookup returns CDR1 LGHNA and CDR2 YNFKEQ. Study-wide points: Public clonotypes, an uncommon group, contracted or remained stable on treatment. Samples from sustained-remission and progressing patients were taken at different times.

Profiling relied on immunoSEQ multiplex PCR, and the TCRdb table lists in-frame clones only, not all of them. The table shows some 350,000 clones, with 60% to 80% occurring only once. The chain is built from TRBV4-2 and TRBJ1-2; 11 bases agree with TRBD1. The sequencing here drew on PBMCs, taken after 36 months of ibrutinib treatment. This sequence was found in a human donor with chronic lymphocytic leukemia. Written as DNA, the CDR3 is TGTGCCAGCAGCCCCCGGACAGGGGGCCCTAACTATGGCTACACCTTC. Translation: CASSPRTGGPNYGYTF.